What follows are 15 T cell receptor beta chains derived from one specimen sequenced in a study of blood T cell repertoires in COVID-19. TCRdb keeps only in-frame clones here, not all; method: immunoSEQ multiplex PCR. The table lists around 250,000 clones, about nine tenths of them singletons. The sample taken for sequencing was PBMCs or T cells enriched from blood (not recorded which). Every receptor here comes from a human donor in a cohort exposed to, infected with or recovered from COVID-19 (not recorded which). The donor label of this sample is uncertain.

The chain combines TRBV7-9 with TRBJ2-5, with D uncertain. Germline V lookup: CDR1 SEHNR, CDR2 FQNEAQ (reference sequence). With 3 bases removed from V and 1 base from J, the gap between germline ends came to 3 bases. The CDR3 loop spans 12 amino acids. The CDR3 DNA sequence: TGTGCCAGCAGCTTGGCCCAAGAGACCCAGTACTTC. It translates to CASSLAQETQYF.

The chain links TRBV19 to TRBJ2-5; D is unclear. Germline CDR1 reads LNHDA; CDR2 reads SQIVND (reference sequence). The V and J ends lost 1 base and 4 bases respectively, with 16 bases between them. The CDR3 loop spans 16 amino acids. CDR3 in DNA: TGTGCCAGTAGTATAGTAAGACAAAACCTGACAGAGACCCAGTACTTC. It specifies CASSIVRQNLTETQYF.

V gene TRBV5-1 combines with J gene TRBJ2-5, with TRBD1 matching 9 bases. This CDR3 region has 14 residues. The V and J ends lost 5 bases and 2 bases, in that order; junction bases with no gene match: 4. The germline V gene has CDR1 SGHRS and CDR2 YFSETQ. The CDR3 is CASRSGTGQETQYF. The DNA for the CDR3 is TGCGCCAGCAGATCCGGGACAGGGCAAGAGACCCAGTACTTC.

In its sample, this clone was seen a few times. This chain uses TRBV5-6 with TRBJ1-1, with no clear D. Trimming took off 0 bases at V and 2 bases at J, with 8 bases between the two ends. There are 14 residues in the CDR3. Germline loops: CDR1 SGHDT, CDR2 YYEEEE. CDR3 nucleotide sequence: TGTGCCAGCAGCTTGGCGGTCATCAACACTGAAGCTTTCTTT. It specifies CASSLAVINTEAFF.

A note on this clone: This specimen includes other DNA sequences encoding the same CDR3. V gene TRBV7-9 combines with J gene TRBJ1-1; the D gene is possibly TRBD1 (6 bases). Trimming cost V 0 bases and J 3 bases, with 11 bases left between them. CDR3 length: 15 amino acids. The germline CDR1 and CDR2 sequences are SEHNR and FQNEAQ (reference sequence). CDR3 protein: CASSLAGRGYTEAFF. Written as DNA, the CDR3 is TGTGCCAGCAGCTTAGCGGGCAGGGGATACACTGAAGCTTTCTTT.

This chain connects TRBV27 to TRBJ1-6; 9 bases match TRBD1. The CDR3 contains 18 residues. Germline-derived CDR1 and CDR2 are MNHEY and SMNVEV (reference sequence). The V and J ends lost 6 bases and 7 bases, in that order; junction bases with no gene match: 16. Here the CDR3 reads CASRSPTRDREGNSPLHF. For the CDR3, the DNA is TGTGCCAGCAGGTCCCCCACCAGGGACAGGGAGGGGAATTCACCCCTCCACTTT.

The chain recombines TRBV25-1 with TRBJ1-5; D is perhaps TRBD1 (6 bases). The CDR3 extends over 14 amino acids. The germline gives CDR1 MGHDK, CDR2 SYGVNS. V was pared by 1 base and J by 6 bases, with 10 bases between. CDR3: CASSESGVAQPQHF. CDR3 bases: TGTGCCAGCAGTGAATCAGGGGTTGCTCAGCCCCAGCATTTT.

This chain links TRBV7-3 with TRBJ1-6, with 7 bases aligning to TRBD1. Germline V lookup: CDR1 SGHTA, CDR2 FQGTGA. Trimming cost V 5 bases and J 5 bases; bases outside gene matches: 3. CDR3 length: 14 residues. This chain's CDR3 is CASSLGTDNSPLHF. CDR3 DNA: TGTGCCAGCAGCCTCGGGACAGATAATTCACCCCTCCACTTT.

The chain is built from TRBV6-2 or TRBV6-3 and TRBJ1-5; TRBD1 matches at 7 bases. Per germline, CDR1 MNHEY and CDR2 SVGEGT. The V segment lost 6 bases and the J segment 6 bases; nucleotides outside the gene matches: 5. The CDR3 runs to 13 residues. The CDR3 DNA follows: TGTGCCAGCAGCGGACGGACAGGTCAGCCCCAGCATTTT. Its translation: CASSGRTGQPQHF.

This rearrangement joins TRBV4-3 to TRBJ2-1; 8 bases fit TRBD1. The CDR3 loop spans 13 amino acids. Trimming cost V 2 bases and J 8 bases; bases outside gene matches: 2. Germline CDR1 is LGHNA and CDR2 is YSLEER. DNA for the CDR3: TGCGCCAGCAGCCAACAGACAGGGGATGAGCAGTTCTTC. It codes for CASSQQTGDEQFF.

The chain links TRBV18 to TRBJ1-1; D call uncertain. Trimming left V 1 base short and J 11 bases short, with 17 bases between. Germline CDR1 and CDR2: KGHSH and LQKENI. CDR3 length: 14 residues. CDR3 DNA: TGTGCCAGCTCACCACTGGCAGGCGCGACGGGGGCTTTCTTT. Its translation is CASSPLAGATGAFF.

CDR3 bases: TGTGCCAGCAGCGTAGGGCTAGCGGGGAGCAATGAGCAGTTCTTC. It translates to CASSVGLAGSNEQFF. The V and J genes are TRBV9 and TRBJ2-1, with 9 bases fitting TRBD2. This CDR3 comprises 15 residues. Germline V gene data show CDR1 as SGDLS and CDR2 as YYNGEE. V shed 0 bases and J 6 bases; nucleotides not matched to a gene: 4.

This clone is a singleton in its sample. This CDR3 is CASSGQRGALYF. Written as DNA, the CDR3 is TGTGCCAGTAGTGGGCAGCGGGGGGCTTTGTATTTT. V is TRBV19 and J is TRBJ2-3, with 9 bases that match TRBD2. The CDR3 runs 12 residues. Trimming took 5 bases from V and 14 from J; bases not matched to a gene: 8. Germline lookup yields CDR1 LNHDA and CDR2 SQIVND (reference sequence). The full variable domain, its missing parts supplied by reference TRBV19 and TRBJ2-3, is DGGITQSPKYLFRKEGQNVTLSCEQNLNHDAMYWYRQDPGQGLRLIYYSQIVNDFQKGDIAEGYSVSREKKESFPLTVTSAQKNPTAFYLCASSGQRGALYFGPGTRLTVL.

The count of this clone is one. This rearrangement joins TRBV5-1 to TRBJ1-2; the match to TRBD1 covers 8 bases. V lost 4 bases and J lost 0; bases outside the gene matches: 5. The CDR3 extends over 15 amino acids. The germline V gene has CDR1 SGHRS and CDR2 YFSETQ. CDR3 nucleotide sequence: TGCGCCAGCAGCAAGGGACAGGATGCTAACTATGGCTACACCTTC. This codes for CASSKGQDANYGYTF.

The chain employs TRBV11-2 and TRBJ1-2, with TRBD1 matching 9 bases. J was trimmed by 13 bases and V by 6 bases; bases with no gene match: 15. Germline-derived CDR1 and CDR2 are SGHAT and FQNNGV. The CDR3 totals 14 residues. CDR3: CASRSTRDRATFTF. DNA of the CDR3: TGTGCCAGCAGGTCCACCCGGGACAGGGCCACGTTCACCTTC.